This TCR beta chain is from a study of technical replicates of blood from several donors. Germline loops: CDR1 SGDLS, CDR2 YYNGEE. The junction had 6 bases not matched to a gene; V was cut back by 0 bases and J by 4 bases. This CDR3 region has 16 residues. Repertoires were generated with immunoSEQ multiplex PCR, while TCRdb's copy carries only in-frame clones and drops some. This sample has about 76,000 clones; roughly 92% occur once, and the top ten carry approximately 0.4%. The sequenced sample was T cells isolated from PBMCs. The chain has TRBV9 and TRBJ2-1; 8 bases are a match to TRBD2. The receptor was derived from a human donor in good health. The CDR3 nucleotides are TGTGCCAGCAGCGTAGGATCGGGGGGGTCTTACAATGAGCAGTTCTTC. It codes for CASSVGSGGSYNEQFF.